A single sample is the source of the 15 T cell receptor beta chains below, sequenced in a study of Ad26.COV2.S vaccination and SARS-CoV-2 variants. Treatment of the sample: about 20 received Ad26.COV2.S at low or high dose, single or two shots; 5 received placebo; per-sample allocation not given. The study sampled participants on day 63 after the first vaccine or placebo injection. The data were produced by immunoSEQ multiplex PCR, yet TCRdb's version contains in-frame clones alone and is incomplete. The repertoire holds 400,000 to 450,000 clones, with roughly 91% as singletons. This specimen consisted of peripheral blood, obtained in a trial of Ad26.COV2.S vaccine versus placebo. Source of these receptors: a person between 18 and 60 years old who received the Ad26.COV2.S COVID-19 vaccine or a placebo.

This chain links TRBV20-1 with TRBJ2-7; no clear D. The germline V gene has CDR1 DFQATT and CDR2 SNEGSKA (reference sequence). The CDR3 loop spans 13 amino acids. The V end was cut by 3 bases, the J end by 2 bases, with 11 bases between. CDR3: CSASGQITYEQYF. CDR3 coding DNA: TGCAGTGCTAGTGGCCAAATAACCTACGAGCAGTACTTC.

The CDR3 reads CASSQGGSLYEQYF. CDR3 sequence (DNA): TGTGCCAGCAGCCAAGGAGGTAGCCTGTACGAGCAGTACTTC. V is TRBV14 and J is TRBJ2-7; D is unclear. Germline loops: CDR1 SGHDN, CDR2 FVKESK. V was pared by 1 base and J by 4 bases, with 11 bases between. The CDR3 has 14 residues.

The chain uses TRBV11-2 and TRBJ2-2, with 13 bases fitting TRBD2. V lost 5 bases, J lost 1 base, and 4 bases stayed unmatched. The CDR3 runs to 17 residues. Germline V lookup: CDR1 SGHAT, CDR2 FQNNGV. The chain's CDR3 is CASSRTSGRWNTGELFF. The CDR3 bases are TGTGCCAGCAGCCGGACTAGCGGGAGATGGAACACCGGGGAGCTGTTTTTT.

The chain employs TRBV28 and TRBJ1-6; the D gene is possibly TRBD1 (5 bases). The CDR3 has 19 amino acids. Germline lookup yields CDR1 MDHEN and CDR2 SYDVKM. V was shortened by 7 bases and J by 0 bases, with 22 bases between the two germline ends. CDR3 region: CASTPPLGHMSSYNSPLHF. The CDR3 DNA sequence: TGTGCCAGCACGCCCCCGCTCGGACACATGAGCTCCTATAATTCACCCCTCCACTTT. Supplemented by reference TRBV28 and TRBJ1-6, the full variable domain reads DVKVTQSSRYLVKRTGEKVFLECVQDMDHENMFWYRQDPGLGLRLIYFSYDVKMKEKGDIPEGYSVSREKKERFSLILESASTNQTSMYLCASTPPLGHMSSYNSPLHFGNGTRLTVT.

This clone has a handful of counts. The chain couples TRBV19 to TRBJ2-2, with 8 positions matching TRBD2. The CDR3 runs to 13 residues. V was pared by 10 bases and J by 7 bases, with 8 bases of the junction left unmatched. The germline gives CDR1 LNHDA, CDR2 SQIVND (reference sequence). CDR3 nucleotide sequence: TGTGCCACCAGAAGCGGGGGCTACGGGGAGCTGTTTTTT. This codes for CATRSGGYGELFF. The variable domain in full, completed from reference TRBV19 and TRBJ2-2, reads DGGITQSPKYLFRKEGQNVTLSCEQNLNHDAMYWYRQDPGQGLRLIYYSQIVNDFQKGDIAEGYSVSREKKESFPLTVTSAQKNPTAFYLCATRSGGYGELFFGEGSRLTVL.

The gene calls are TRBV15 and TRBJ2-2; D possibly uses TRBD1 or TRBD2 (5 bases each). There are 17 residues in the CDR3. Germline CDR1 and CDR2: LNHNV and YYDKDF (reference sequence). V was clipped by 0 bases and J by 5 bases, with 16 bases between them. The chain's CDR3 is CATSRDGWGIGTGELFF. The CDR3 DNA follows: TGTGCCACCAGCAGAGATGGTTGGGGGATCGGTACCGGGGAGCTGTTTTTT.

The chain is built from TRBV30 and TRBJ2-7; 9 bases map to TRBD2. The CDR3 extends over 14 amino acids. V lost 0 bases, J lost 6 bases, and 6 bases stayed unmatched. CDR1 is GTSNPN, CDR2 SVGIG, per germline (reference sequence). CDR3 in DNA: TGTGCCTGGAGTGTAGGTAGCGGGAGTTTCGAGCAGTACTTC. Its translation: CAWSVGSGSFEQYF.

CDR3 coding DNA: TGCAGCGTTGAATGGCAGTACGAGCAGTACTTC. Protein: CSVEWQYEQYF. V and J are TRBV29-1 and TRBJ2-7; D call uncertain. The CDR3 sequence is 11 residues long. Per germline, CDR1 SQVTM and CDR2 ANQGSEA. The V and J ends lost 2 bases and 4 bases respectively, with 6 bases between them.

This clone was observed once. V and J are TRBV19 and TRBJ2-5, with 8 bases fitting TRBD1. Per germline, CDR1 LNHDA and CDR2 SQIVND (reference sequence). The V gene end was trimmed by 5 bases and the J gene end by 2 bases; junction bases not matched to a gene: 13. The CDR3 spans 17 residues. Written as DNA, the CDR3 is TGTGCCAGTAGTTCTCTTCGGACAGGGAGGACGCAAGAGACCCAGTACTTC. Translation: CASSSLRTGRTQETQYF.

The V and J genes are TRBV4-3 and TRBJ2-7; 9 bases map to TRBD1. V lost 1 base, J lost 4 bases, and 2 bases stayed unmatched. Germline V gene lookup returns CDR1 LGHNA and CDR2 YSLEER. The CDR3 is 14 residues long. This chain's CDR3 is CASSQGQGEYEQYF. The CDR3 DNA is TGCGCCAGCAGCCAAGGACAGGGGGAATACGAGCAGTACTTC.

J is TRBJ2-7 and V is TRBV7-8; D is possibly TRBD1 or TRBD2 (7 bases each). V shed 5 bases and J shed 2 bases, with 16 bases lying between them. The CDR3 length is 15 residues. CDR1 is SGHVS and CDR2 is FQNEAQ in the germline V gene. This CDR3 reads CASSTRQGGPYEQYF. The CDR3 DNA is TGTGCCAGCAGCACCCGACAGGGAGGGCCCTACGAGCAGTACTTC.

This clone was found a few times. The chain has TRBV9 and TRBJ1-2, with a possible D match to TRBD1 (6 bases). The V end lost 1 base, the J end lost 6 bases, and 16 bases lay between the germline ends. The CDR3 spans 15 residues. CDR1 is SGDLS, CDR2 YYNGEE, per germline. CDR3 in DNA: TGTGCCAGCAGCGTACCGTATTCGGGGGACAATGGCTACACCTTC. It yields the protein CASSVPYSGDNGYTF. Combining the CDR3 with reference TRBV9 and TRBJ1-2 gives the whole variable domain DSGVTQTPKHLITATGQRVTLRCSPRSGDLSVYWYQQSLDQGLQFLIQYYNGEERAKGNILERFSAQQFPDLHSELNLSSLELGDSALYFCASSVPYSGDNGYTFGSGTRLTVV.

This sequence joins TRBV27 and TRBJ1-5; D is unclear. V lost 5 bases and J 5 bases, leaving 13 bases between the germline ends. This CDR3 has 14 residues. From germline, CDR1 is MNHEY and CDR2 SMNVEV (reference sequence). The CDR3 DNA reads as TGTGCCAGCAGTCAGGACTCCTTCTATCAGCCCCAGCATTTT. This codes for CASSQDSFYQPQHF.

V is TRBV15 and J is TRBJ1-1; a possible D gene is TRBD1 (6 bases). Trimming removed 2 bases from V and 4 bases from J, with 23 bases in between. From germline, CDR1 is LNHNV and CDR2 YYDKDF (reference sequence). CDR3 size: 18 residues. The CDR3 bases are TGTGCCACCAGCAGACTCCCAAGGGGAACAGGGTTGGGCACTGAAGCTTTCTTT. Translated: CATSRLPRGTGLGTEAFF.

This clone was counted only a few times. The chain recombines TRBV28 with TRBJ2-7; 8 bases fit TRBD2. CDR1 MDHEN and CDR2 SYDVKM come from the germline V gene. The CDR3 consists of 15 residues. V was pared by 3 bases and J by 2 bases, with 6 bases of the junction left unmatched. The CDR3 DNA follows: TGTGCCAGCAGTTTGGAAGCGGGAGAGGCCTACGAGCAGTACTTC. It is translated as CASSLEAGEAYEQYF.